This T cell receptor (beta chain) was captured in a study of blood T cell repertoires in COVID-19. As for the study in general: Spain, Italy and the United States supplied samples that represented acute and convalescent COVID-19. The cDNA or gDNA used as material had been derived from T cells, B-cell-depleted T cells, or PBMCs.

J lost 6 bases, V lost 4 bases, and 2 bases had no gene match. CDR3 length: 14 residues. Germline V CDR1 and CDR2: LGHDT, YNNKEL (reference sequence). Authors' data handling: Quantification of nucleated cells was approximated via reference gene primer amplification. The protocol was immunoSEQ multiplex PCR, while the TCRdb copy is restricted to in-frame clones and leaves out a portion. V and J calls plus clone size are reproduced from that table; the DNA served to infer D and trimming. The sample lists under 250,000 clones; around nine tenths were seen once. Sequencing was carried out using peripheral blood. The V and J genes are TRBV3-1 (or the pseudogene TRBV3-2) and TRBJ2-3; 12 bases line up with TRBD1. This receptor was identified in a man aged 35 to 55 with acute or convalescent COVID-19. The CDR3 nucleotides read TGTGCCAGCAGCCCGGGACAGGGGGCGGATACGCAGTATTTT. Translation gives CASSPGQGADTQYF.